This TCR beta chain was recovered during a study of control samples from healthy donors and cancer patients. TCRdb's table, derived via immunoSEQ multiplex PCR, lists solely in-frame clones and lacks some. The sample contains approximately 100,000 clones, approximately 90% of which appear only once. The CDR3 loop spans 15 amino acids. V shed 4 bases, J shed 5 bases, and the junction held 11 bases outside the gene matches. Germline V lookup: CDR1 ENHRY, CDR2 SYGVKD. The sample taken for sequencing was blood. This sequence joins TRBV10-3 and TRBJ2-7, with 7 bases identical to TRBD1. This clonotype was sampled from a woman between 18 and 30 years old in good health. The CDR3 sequence is CAISAGRGLENEQYF. CDR3 sequence (DNA): TGTGCCATCAGTGCTGGCAGGGGGTTGGAGAACGAGCAGTACTTC.